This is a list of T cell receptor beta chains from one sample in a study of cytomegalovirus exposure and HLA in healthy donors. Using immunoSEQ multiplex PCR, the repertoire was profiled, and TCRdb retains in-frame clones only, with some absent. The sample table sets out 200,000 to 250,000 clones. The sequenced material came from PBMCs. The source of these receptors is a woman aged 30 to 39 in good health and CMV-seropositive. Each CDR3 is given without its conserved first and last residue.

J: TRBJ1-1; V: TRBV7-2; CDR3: ASSPGAEAF
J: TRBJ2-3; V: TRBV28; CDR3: ASSGHNPTSGGIDTQY
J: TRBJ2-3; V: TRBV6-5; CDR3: ASSSPQGATDTQY
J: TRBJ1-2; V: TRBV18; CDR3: ASSSRTGLNYGYT
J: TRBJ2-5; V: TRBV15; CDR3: ATSRDRGGGEETQY
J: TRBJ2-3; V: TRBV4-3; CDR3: ASSRSGTGLSDTQY
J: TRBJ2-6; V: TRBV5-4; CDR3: ASSLAGTGANVLT
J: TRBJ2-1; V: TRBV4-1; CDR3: ASSQETGAAGNEQF
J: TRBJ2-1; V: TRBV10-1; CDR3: ASSLTSGGHNEQF
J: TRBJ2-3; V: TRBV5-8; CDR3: ASSLVPIWDTQY
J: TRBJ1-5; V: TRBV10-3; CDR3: AISDNNQPQH
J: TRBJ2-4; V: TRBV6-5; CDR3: ASKEAAKNIQY
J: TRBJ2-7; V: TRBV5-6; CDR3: ASSLVRGRSYEQY
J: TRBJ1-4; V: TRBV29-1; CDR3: SVETDVGGKLF
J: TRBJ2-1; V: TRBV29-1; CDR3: SVRTGSGNEQF
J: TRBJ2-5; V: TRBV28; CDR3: ASSFGGVGTQY
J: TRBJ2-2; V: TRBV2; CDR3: AITSGGQYTGELF
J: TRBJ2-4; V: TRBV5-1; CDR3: ASSRLGQGTLAKNIQY
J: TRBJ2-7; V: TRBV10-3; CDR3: AISERGQPSEQY
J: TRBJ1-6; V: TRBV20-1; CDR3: SAWRGEDLH
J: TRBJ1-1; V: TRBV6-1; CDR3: ASNEGLGTEAF
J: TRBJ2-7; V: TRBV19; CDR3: ASGQGNPYEQY